A single T cell receptor beta chain is shown here with its context. Its antigen is unknown. This entry is derived from a study of beta chain features in type 1 diabetes. Whole-study context: Over all samples combined, about 99,000,000 sorted cells were examined.

Of the isolated RNA, all was reverse transcribed, and so the sequenced material was expressed TCRB transcripts. Only in-frame clones appear in the TCRdb table, and some are missing; sequencing was by immunoSEQ multiplex PCR. The sample records roughly 150,000 clones, 7.8% being singletons. Trimming cost V 11 bases and J 1 base, with 20 bases left between them. Germline-derived CDR1 and CDR2 are LNHDA and SQIVND (reference sequence). The CDR3 totals 15 residues. Study-level findings and limits: Within each of all four CD4+ subsets, Type 1 diabetes patients had TCRB CDR3s that were moderately but significantly shorter.

The specimen sequenced was central memory CD4+ T cells from blood. The genes are TRBV19 and TRBJ1-1; D gene ambiguous. The clonotype originates from a middle-aged woman with type 1 diabetes. CDR3 coding DNA: TGTGCCGTCGCGCCGAGTCCCAAATCGAACACTGAAGCTTTCTTT. It codes for CAVAPSPKSNTEAFF.